This T cell receptor beta chain was sequenced during a study of PD-L1 blockade in urothelial cancer. As for the study in general: Specimens of blood held a median count of approximately 150,000 T cells.

The time point here: peripheral blood 6 weeks after treatment start. What went into each PCR as a spike was synthetic TCR analog templates. Here immunoSEQ multiplex PCR was the method, and the copy in TCRdb shows in-frame clones only, minus some. The sample records tens of thousands of clones, 80% to 90% being singletons. The germline gives CDR1 SNHLY, CDR2 FYNNEI. This CDR3 contains 13 residues. With 6 bases clipped from V and 7 bases from J, the junction kept 2 bases outside the gene matches. The clonotype originates from a man between 65 and 85 years old with urothelial cancer. The sample in question was PBMCs, obtained around atezolizumab (anti-PD-L1) treatment. The chain links TRBV2 to TRBJ2-4; 11 positions match TRBD1. The CDR3 spells CASRGDRGNIQYF. The DNA for the CDR3 is TGTGCCAGCAGAGGGGACAGGGGGAACATTCAGTACTTC.